A single sample is the source of the 2 T cell receptor beta chains below, sequenced in a study of molecular identifiers for immune sequencing clone quantification. Via MiXCR, TCRdb re-called the PCR reads, giving one row per CDR3 protein. The sample records about 640,000 distinct CDR3 sequences, less than 20% being singletons. The specimen sequenced was naive CD8+ T cells from blood, with Jurkat cell RNA spiked in. The sample's subset: FACS-sorted CD8+CD4-CCR7+CD45RA+ naive T cells. The source is a human donor in good health. Some libraries in this study had Jurkat cell RNA spiked in.

Notes on this clonotype: No conserved phenylalanine or tryptophan is present at the end of the CDR3, so a read error is the likely explanation. J is TRBJ2-3 and V is TRBV11-2; D is undetermined. The germline CDR1 and CDR2 sequences are SGHAT and FQNNGV. V dropped 4 bases and J dropped 7 bases, with 15 bases sitting between them. This CDR3 region has 14 residues. The CDR3 here is CASSSTDEWYTQYL. The CDR3 DNA is TGTGCCAGCAGCTCAACCGACGAGTGGTATACGCAGTATCTT.

As regards this clonotype: This may be a read error, as it is one base from a much larger clone. The chain carries TRBV7-8 and TRBJ1-5; unclear D gene. The CDR3 loop spans 16 amino acids. Germline CDR1 reads SGHVS; CDR2 reads FQNEAQ. CDR3 DNA sequence: TGTGCCGGCAGCTTATTTGCTGGCAGTAGCAATCAGCCCCAGCATTTT. Protein product: CAGSLFAGSSNQPQHF.